These T cell receptor beta chains were read from a single sample in a study of blood T cell repertoires in COVID-19. Assay used: immunoSEQ multiplex PCR; TCRdb lists only in-frame clones, some missing. This sample has hundreds of thousands of clones, with about four fifths found just once. Sequencing used PBMCs or T cells enriched from blood (not recorded which). The origin of the receptors is a man aged 40-49 years who had been exposed to COVID-19. Each CDR3 is given with its conserved first and last residue. Fields, in order: V gene, clone size, J gene, D gene, CDR3 DNA, CDR3 protein. A D gene is named only where the DNA matches it firmly. Size tells how often a clone was seen (once, few, many) or the class of an expanded clone, and some rows leave it out.

v_call: TRBV28
clone_size: few
j_call: TRBJ1-2
d_call: TRBD1
cdr3_nt: TGTGCCATCTCGGACAGGGGGAACTATGGCTACACCTTC
cdr3_aa: CAISDRGNYGYTF

v_call: TRBV28
clone_size: .
j_call: TRBJ1-4
d_call: TRBD1
cdr3_nt: TGTGCCAGCAGCCCCCCCAGGGGGCGTGAAAAACTGTTTTTT
cdr3_aa: CASSPPRGREKLFF

v_call: TRBV6-5
clone_size: .
j_call: TRBJ1-5
d_call: TRBD1
cdr3_nt: TGTGCCAGCCGACAGGGAGGACAGCCCCAGCATTTT
cdr3_aa: CASRQGGQPQHF

v_call: TRBV19
clone_size: .
j_call: TRBJ1-2
d_call: .
cdr3_nt: TGTGCCAGTAGTATTGGGCAGCTGAATTATGGCTACACCTTC
cdr3_aa: CASSIGQLNYGYTF

v_call: TRBV18
clone_size: .
j_call: TRBJ1-3
d_call: .
cdr3_nt: TGTGCCAGCTCACCAACGGTCGCGAGGGCCTCTGGAAACACCATATATTTT
cdr3_aa: CASSPTVARASGNTIYF

v_call: TRBV6-2/TRBV6-3
clone_size: .
j_call: TRBJ2-1
d_call: TRBD2
cdr3_nt: TGTGCCAGCAACCCCGGGACTAGCTTCCCGCGACGACTAGGAGACAATGAGCAGTTCTTC
cdr3_aa: CASNPGTSFPRRLGDNEQFF

v_call: TRBV7-3
clone_size: .
j_call: TRBJ2-1
d_call: .
cdr3_nt: TGTGCCAGCAGCCCACCATCAGGCGACAATGAGCAGTTCTTC
cdr3_aa: CASSPPSGDNEQFF

v_call: TRBV30
clone_size: .
j_call: TRBJ2-1
d_call: .
cdr3_nt: TGTGCCTGGAGTTTGCGGGGTGAGCAGTTCTTC
cdr3_aa: CAWSLRGEQFF

v_call: TRBV2
clone_size: .
j_call: TRBJ1-5
d_call: .
cdr3_nt: TGTGCCAGCACCAACAGTTATAGCAATCAGCCCCAGCATTTT
cdr3_aa: CASTNSYSNQPQHF

v_call: TRBV14
clone_size: once
j_call: TRBJ1-1
d_call: .
cdr3_nt: TGTGCCAGCAGCCAAGATATTCGGGGGAACACTGAAGCTTTCTTT
cdr3_aa: CASSQDIRGNTEAFF

v_call: TRBV10-3
clone_size: few
j_call: TRBJ2-5
d_call: .
cdr3_nt: TGTGCCATCAGTGAGTCGAAGCGGGACAGGCTAGTAGAGACCCAGTACTTC
cdr3_aa: CAISESKRDRLVETQYF

v_call: TRBV4-2
clone_size: .
j_call: TRBJ2-2
d_call: .
cdr3_nt: TGTGCCAGCAGCCAAGAAGCGATCACCGGGGAGCTGTTTTTT
cdr3_aa: CASSQEAITGELFF

v_call: TRBV6-5
clone_size: once
j_call: TRBJ2-7
d_call: .
cdr3_nt: TGTGCCAGCAGAATCGGTACTAAGTACGAGCAGTACTTC
cdr3_aa: CASRIGTKYEQYF

v_call: TRBV10-2
clone_size: .
j_call: TRBJ2-7
d_call: TRBD2
cdr3_nt: TGCGCCAGCGGGGGGGTTGGAGAACTAACCTACGAGCAGTACTTC
cdr3_aa: CASGGVGELTYEQYF

v_call: TRBV19
clone_size: .
j_call: TRBJ2-5
d_call: TRBD2
cdr3_nt: TGTGCCAGTAGTCGGACTAGCGGGAGGGCCGTGGAGACCCAGTACTTC
cdr3_aa: CASSRTSGRAVETQYF

v_call: TRBV6-5
clone_size: .
j_call: TRBJ1-1
d_call: TRBD1
cdr3_nt: TGTGCCAGCAAATCGACAGGGTACACTGAAGCTTTCTTT
cdr3_aa: CASKSTGYTEAFF

v_call: TRBV6-5
clone_size: .
j_call: TRBJ1-3
d_call: .
cdr3_nt: TGTGCCAGCAGGGATTACAGGGGAAACACCATATATTTT
cdr3_aa: CASRDYRGNTIYF

v_call: TRBV30
clone_size: few
j_call: TRBJ1-6
d_call: TRBD1
cdr3_nt: TGTGCCTGGAGGAGATTGGGACAGGAAACTAATTCACCCCTCCACTTT
cdr3_aa: CAWRRLGQETNSPLHF

v_call: TRBV10-2
clone_size: .
j_call: TRBJ2-7
d_call: .
cdr3_nt: TGCGCCAGCGCTACGGTGCACGAGCAGTACTTC
cdr3_aa: CASATVHEQYF

v_call: TRBV27
clone_size: .
j_call: TRBJ1-4
d_call: .
cdr3_nt: TGTGCCAGCAGTTTATTTGGGGGGGCGCCGACGGAAAAACTGTTTTTT
cdr3_aa: CASSLFGGAPTEKLFF

v_call: TRBV2
clone_size: .
j_call: TRBJ2-2
d_call: TRBD2
cdr3_nt: TGTGCCAGCAATAGCGGGACTGCCACCGGGGAGCTGTTTTTT
cdr3_aa: CASNSGTATGELFF

v_call: TRBV19
clone_size: .
j_call: TRBJ1-1
d_call: .
cdr3_nt: TGTGCCAGTAGTATAGGTAGGAGTGAAGCTTTCTTT
cdr3_aa: CASSIGRSEAFF

v_call: TRBV29-1
clone_size: .
j_call: TRBJ2-7
d_call: TRBD2
cdr3_nt: TGCAGCGTTGAAGGACTAGCGGGCCTAGCAGTCTACGAGCAGTACTTC
cdr3_aa: CSVEGLAGLAVYEQYF

v_call: TRBV14
clone_size: .
j_call: TRBJ2-1
d_call: TRBD2
cdr3_nt: TGTGCCAGCAGCCAAGCAGGACTAGCTGGTGAGCAGTTCTTC
cdr3_aa: CASSQAGLAGEQFF

v_call: TRBV5-1
clone_size: .
j_call: TRBJ2-7
d_call: .
cdr3_nt: TGCGCCAGCAGCTTCGCTCCGGGATTGGACTACGAGCAGTACTTC
cdr3_aa: CASSFAPGLDYEQYF

v_call: TRBV6-1
clone_size: .
j_call: TRBJ1-4
d_call: .
cdr3_nt: TGTGCCAGCACCCGGAGGGCAACCGGGGTCGAAAAACTGTTTTTT
cdr3_aa: CASTRRATGVEKLFF

v_call: TRBV14
clone_size: .
j_call: TRBJ2-7
d_call: .
cdr3_nt: TGTGCCAGCAGCCAAGGACCCTTGCGAGGGAGGGGGTACGAGCAGTACTTC
cdr3_aa: CASSQGPLRGRGYEQYF

v_call: TRBV19
clone_size: once
j_call: TRBJ1-2
d_call: .
cdr3_nt: TGTGCCAGTTCCCACAGGGAGTATGGCTACACCTTC
cdr3_aa: CASSHREYGYTF

v_call: TRBV20-1
clone_size: .
j_call: TRBJ2-5
d_call: .
cdr3_nt: TGCAGTGTTGGGCAAAGGGAGACCCAGTACTTC
cdr3_aa: CSVGQRETQYF

v_call: TRBV5-1
clone_size: .
j_call: TRBJ1-4
d_call: .
cdr3_nt: TGCGCCAGCAGCCCCGGTAGAGGGGGTCTCCTAAATGAAAAACTGTTTTTT
cdr3_aa: CASSPGRGGLLNEKLFF

v_call: TRBV12-3/TRBV12-4
clone_size: .
j_call: TRBJ2-1
d_call: .
cdr3_nt: TGTGCCAGCAGTTCGCTTCAGTTCGGACAGCCGTTCTTC
cdr3_aa: CASSSLQFGQPFF